The T cell receptor (beta chain) under discussion was sequenced for a study of blood T cell repertoires in COVID-19. Overall study context: T cells, B-cell-depleted T cells, or PBMCs supplied cDNA or gDNA.

Assay used: immunoSEQ multiplex PCR; TCRdb lists only in-frame clones, some missing. Found here are just under 250,000 clones, approximately 90% of them singletons; the top ten hold more than 3.5%. The TCR comes from a woman in her 30s who had recovered from COVID-19. The sample taken for sequencing was PBMCs or T cells enriched from blood (not recorded which).

The CDR3 spells CASKGACGNQPQHF. CDR3 nucleotides: TGCGCCAGCAAGGGGGCTTGTGGCAATCAGCCCCAGCATTTT. The chain combines TRBV10-1 with TRBJ1-5; TRBD1 matches at 7 bases. The junction had 5 bases not matched to a gene; V was cut back by 7 bases and J by 2 bases. CDR3 size: 14 residues. Germline V gives CDR1 WNHNN, CDR2 SYGVQD (reference sequence).